This record covers a single T cell receptor (beta chain). This clonotype came up a few times. This receptor's antigen is unknown. No much larger clonotype is one base removed from it; base qualities were not supplied. This specimen belongs to a study of T cell repertoires in cytomegalovirus infection (dated by TCRdb to between 2018 and 2021). Broadly, across the study: Recently identified HLA-C-restricted CMV epitopes, whose presentation resists viral immunomodulation, were targeted by peptide stimulations together with well-studied HLA-B-restricted epitopes. Donor HLA type was relevant to the analysis, as public TCR beta signatures indicated carriage of CMV infection together with the matching HLA type. Study-wide findings and limitations: In both this cohort and an independent cohort of 300 to 450 donors, the cumulative frequency of public TCR beta family members distinguished carriers of CMV infection plus the relevant HLA type. The ex vivo response was dominated by HLA-C-restricted CMV-specific TCR beta clonotypes, and the single most frequent clonotype in two of eight donors was supplied by these HLA-C-restricted clonotypes.

The treatment or condition label here, explained by the study, means: in vitro stimulation with specific CMV peptide epitopes to enrich CMV-specific T cells. These reads were obtained on an Illumina HiSeq 1500. TCRdb trimmed the raw reads at Q25, called clones with MiXCR and kept productive beta chains. Each record represents a unique CDR3 protein, reported with the most common genes and DNA among its rows. This sample holds about half a million distinct CDR3 sequences; about 42% were observed only once. The top ten constitute about 39% of the sample. This clonotype was obtained from a human donor in good health (CMV status not recorded). Some clones in this sample may be carry-over from other donors' samples. The specimen comprised cultured PBMCs, sampled from culture after CMV antigen stimulation.

The DNA is as follows: TGTGCCAGCAGTAGCAGGGGGCCTCCTTTCGAGCAGTACTTC. Protein translation: CASSSRGPPFEQYF. Recombination connected TRBV7-6 to TRBJ2-7, with 8 bases aligning to TRBD1. V ends up 6 bases short and J 6 bases short, with an unmatched junction base count of 10. From cysteine to phenylalanine, the CDR3 is 14 amino acids long. The only DNA kept is the CDR3, 42 bases in frame from the first base. According to the germline V gene, CDR1 reads SGHVS and CDR2 reads FNYEAQ.